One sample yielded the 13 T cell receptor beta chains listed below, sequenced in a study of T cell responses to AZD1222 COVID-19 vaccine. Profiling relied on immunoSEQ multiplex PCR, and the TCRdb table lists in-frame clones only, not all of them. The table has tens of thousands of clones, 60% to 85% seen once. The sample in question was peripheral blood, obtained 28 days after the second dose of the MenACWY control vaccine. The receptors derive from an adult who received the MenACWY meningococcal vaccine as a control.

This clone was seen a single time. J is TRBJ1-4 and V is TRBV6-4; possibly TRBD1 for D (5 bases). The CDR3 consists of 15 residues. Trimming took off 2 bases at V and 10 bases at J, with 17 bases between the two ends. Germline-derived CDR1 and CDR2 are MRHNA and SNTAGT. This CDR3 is CASSDDRGLKGKLFF. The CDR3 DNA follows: TGTGCCAGCAGTGACGACAGAGGCCTAAAAGGAAAACTGTTTTTT.

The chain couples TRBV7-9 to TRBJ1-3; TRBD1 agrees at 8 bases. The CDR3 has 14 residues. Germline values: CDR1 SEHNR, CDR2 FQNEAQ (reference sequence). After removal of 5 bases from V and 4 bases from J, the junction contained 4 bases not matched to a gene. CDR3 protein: CASSGQGSGNTIYF. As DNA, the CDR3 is TGTGCCAGCAGCGGACAGGGTTCAGGAAACACCATATATTTT.

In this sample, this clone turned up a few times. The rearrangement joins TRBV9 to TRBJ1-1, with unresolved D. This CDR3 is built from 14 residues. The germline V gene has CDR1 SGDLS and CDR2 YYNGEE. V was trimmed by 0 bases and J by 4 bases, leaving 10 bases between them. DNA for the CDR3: TGTGCCAGCAGCGTAGCCCCAGAGGTCACTGAAGCTTTCTTT. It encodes CASSVAPEVTEAFF.

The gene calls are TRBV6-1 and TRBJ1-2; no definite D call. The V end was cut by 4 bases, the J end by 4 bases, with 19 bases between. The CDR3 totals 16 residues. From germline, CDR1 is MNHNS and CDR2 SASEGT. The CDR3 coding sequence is TGTGCCAGCAGTGGGAATGGGTTGGTCTCCGTCTATGGCTACACCTTC. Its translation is CASSGNGLVSVYGYTF.

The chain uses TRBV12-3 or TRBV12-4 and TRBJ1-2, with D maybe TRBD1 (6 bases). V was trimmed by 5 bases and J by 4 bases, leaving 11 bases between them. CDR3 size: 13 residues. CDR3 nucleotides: TGTGCCAGCAGTCCCGGGACACCCTATGGCTACACCTTC. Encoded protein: CASSPGTPYGYTF.

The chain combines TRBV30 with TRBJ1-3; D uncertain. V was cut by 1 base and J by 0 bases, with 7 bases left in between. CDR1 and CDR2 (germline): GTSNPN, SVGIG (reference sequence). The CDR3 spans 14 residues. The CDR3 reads CAWSGSPSGNTIYF. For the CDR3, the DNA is TGTGCCTGGAGTGGTTCCCCCTCTGGAAACACCATATATTTT.

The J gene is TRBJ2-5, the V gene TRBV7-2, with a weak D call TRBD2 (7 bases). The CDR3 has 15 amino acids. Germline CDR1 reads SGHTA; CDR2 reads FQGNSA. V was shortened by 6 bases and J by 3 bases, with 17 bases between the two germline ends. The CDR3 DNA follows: TGTGCCAGCAGTACACAGGGAGGGAAGGAAGAGACCCAGTACTTC. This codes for CASSTQGGKEETQYF.

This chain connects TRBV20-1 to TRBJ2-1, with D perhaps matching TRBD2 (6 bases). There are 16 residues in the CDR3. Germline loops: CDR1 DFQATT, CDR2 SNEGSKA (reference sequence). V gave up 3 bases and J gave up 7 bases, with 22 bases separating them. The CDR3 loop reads CSASSPPEGQRNEQFF. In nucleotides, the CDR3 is TGCAGTGCTAGTAGTCCCCCGGAGGGCCAGAGGAATGAGCAGTTCTTC.

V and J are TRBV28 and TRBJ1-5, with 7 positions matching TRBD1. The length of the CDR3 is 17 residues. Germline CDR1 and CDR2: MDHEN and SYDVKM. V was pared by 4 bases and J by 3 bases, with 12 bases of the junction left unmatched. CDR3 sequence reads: CASSSEPHRGPNQPQHF. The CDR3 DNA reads TGTGCCAGCAGTTCCGAGCCTCACAGGGGCCCCAATCAGCCCCAGCATTTT.

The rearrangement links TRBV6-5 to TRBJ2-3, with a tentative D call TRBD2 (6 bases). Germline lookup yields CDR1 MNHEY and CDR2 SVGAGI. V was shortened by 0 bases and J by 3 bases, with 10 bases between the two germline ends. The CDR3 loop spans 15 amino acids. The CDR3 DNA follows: TGTGCCAGCAGTTACTCCCGTGGAGGGACAGATACGCAGTATTTT. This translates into CASSYSRGGTDTQYF.

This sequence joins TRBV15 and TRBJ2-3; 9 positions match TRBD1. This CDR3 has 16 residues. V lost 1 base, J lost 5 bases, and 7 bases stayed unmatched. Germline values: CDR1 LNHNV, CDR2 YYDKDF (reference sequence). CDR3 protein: CATSRGPTGGKDTQYF. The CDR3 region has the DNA TGTGCCACCAGCAGAGGACCAACAGGGGGCAAAGATACGCAGTATTTT.

The CDR3 DNA sequence: TGTGCCAGCAGTGACGGAGGGGATTATGGCTACACCTTC. It codes for CASSDGGDYGYTF. The chain combines TRBV2 with TRBJ1-2; D perhaps matches TRBD1 (5 bases). The CDR3 spans 13 residues. V was shortened by 3 bases and J by 5 bases, with 10 bases between the two germline ends. Germline values: CDR1 SNHLY, CDR2 FYNNEI.

CDR3 bases: TGTGCCAGCGGCCCAGGGGACACTGAAGCTTTCTTT. Its translation is CASGPGDTEAFF. The chain recombines TRBV6-5 with TRBJ1-1, with D possibly TRBD1 on 6 matching bases. The V end lost 8 bases, the J end lost 3 bases, and 10 bases lay between the germline ends. The CDR3 consists of 12 residues. Germline CDR1 MNHEY, CDR2 SVGAGI.